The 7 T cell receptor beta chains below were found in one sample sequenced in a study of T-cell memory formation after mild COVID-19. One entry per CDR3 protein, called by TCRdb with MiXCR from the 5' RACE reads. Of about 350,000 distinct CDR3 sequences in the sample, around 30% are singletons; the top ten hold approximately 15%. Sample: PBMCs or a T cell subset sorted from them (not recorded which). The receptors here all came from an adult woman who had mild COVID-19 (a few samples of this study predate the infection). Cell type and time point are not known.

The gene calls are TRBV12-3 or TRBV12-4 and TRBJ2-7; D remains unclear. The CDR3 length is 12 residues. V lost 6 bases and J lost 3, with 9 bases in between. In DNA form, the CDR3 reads TGTGCCAGCAGCTTGATATACTACGAGCAGTACTTC. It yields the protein CASSLIYYEQYF.

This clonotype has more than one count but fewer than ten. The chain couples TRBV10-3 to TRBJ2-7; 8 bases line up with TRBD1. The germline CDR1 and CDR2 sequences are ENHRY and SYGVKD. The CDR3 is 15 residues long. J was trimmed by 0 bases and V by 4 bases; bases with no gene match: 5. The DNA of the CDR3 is TGTGCCATCAGTGCTTCAGGGGGCAGCTCCTACGAGCAGTACTTC. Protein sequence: CAISASGGSSYEQYF.

The CDR3 loop reads CASSCSEFDTQYF. Here the CDR3 DNA reads TGTGCCAGCAGTTGCTCGGAGTTTGATACGCAGTATTTT. This chain joins TRBV6-6 and TRBJ2-3; D remains unclear. The CDR3 has 13 amino acids. The V end was cut by 4 bases, the J end by 6 bases, with 11 bases between. CDR1 and CDR2 (germline): MNHNY, SVGAGI (reference sequence).

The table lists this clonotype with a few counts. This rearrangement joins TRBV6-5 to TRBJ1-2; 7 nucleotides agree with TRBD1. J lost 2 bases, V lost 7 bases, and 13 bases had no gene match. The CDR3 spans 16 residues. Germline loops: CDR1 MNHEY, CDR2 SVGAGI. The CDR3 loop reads CASTAAYRGSNYGYTF. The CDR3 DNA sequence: TGTGCCAGCACGGCCGCCTACAGGGGATCGAACTATGGCTACACCTTC.

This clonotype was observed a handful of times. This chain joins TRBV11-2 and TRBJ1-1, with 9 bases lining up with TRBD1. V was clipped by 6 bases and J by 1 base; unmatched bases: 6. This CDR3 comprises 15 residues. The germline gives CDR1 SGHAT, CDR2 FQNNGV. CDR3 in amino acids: CASRTGGDRNTEAFF. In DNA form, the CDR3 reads TGTGCCAGCAGAACAGGGGGCGACAGGAACACTGAAGCTTTCTTT. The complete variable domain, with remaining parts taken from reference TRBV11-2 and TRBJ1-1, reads EAGVAQSPRYKIIEKRQSVAFWCNPISGHATLYWYQQILGQGPKLLIQFQNNGVVDDSQLPKDRFSAERLKGVDSTLKIQPAKLEDSAVYLCASRTGGDRNTEAFFGQGTRLTVV.

The CDR3 coding sequence is TGTGCCAGCAGCTTAATGCCCCAGTCTGGCTACACCTTC. This translates into CASSLMPQSGYTF. V and J are TRBV7-8 and TRBJ1-2, with no clear D. Germline V lookup: CDR1 SGHVS, CDR2 FQNEAQ. The CDR3 loop spans 13 amino acids. The V gene lost 2 bases and the J gene lost 7 bases, with 11 bases spanning the gap.

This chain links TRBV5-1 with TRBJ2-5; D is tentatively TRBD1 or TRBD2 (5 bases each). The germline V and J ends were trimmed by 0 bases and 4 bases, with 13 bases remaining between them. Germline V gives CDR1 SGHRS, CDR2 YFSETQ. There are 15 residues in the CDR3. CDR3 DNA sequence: TGCGCCAGCAGCTTGGTAGCTAGTGGGACAGAGACCCAGTACTTC. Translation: CASSLVASGTETQYF.